These 26 T cell receptor beta chains were all obtained from the same sample, sequenced in a study of blood T cells in healthy people across ages. Together with a sample-barcoded 5' primer, a J-beta primer mix was included in a second PCR lasting 7 to 11 cycles. TCRdb re-derived calls from the 5' RACE reads in MiXCR, one entry per CDR3 protein. The sample shows roughly 720,000 distinct CDR3 sequences, roughly 50% of them seen only once. The sequencing sample was made of blood. The receptors here all came from an elderly man in good health.

The rearrangement joins TRBV18 to TRBJ2-1, with 11 bases aligning to TRBD2. The CDR3 runs 14 residues. CDR1 and CDR2 from the germline V gene are KGHSH and LQKENI. Losses at the gene ends were 5 bases for V and 9 bases for J; bases not matched to a gene: 6. The CDR3 reads CASSTSGSAFEQFF. In DNA form, the CDR3 reads TGTGCCAGCTCAACTAGCGGGAGTGCCTTTGAGCAGTTCTTC.

This clonotype was seen a single time. V and J are TRBV28 and TRBJ2-7; weak D call: TRBD2 (5 bases). V lost 4 bases, J lost 2 bases, and 15 bases lay in between. The CDR3 extends over 15 amino acids. Germline V lookup: CDR1 MDHEN, CDR2 SYDVKM. CDR3 nucleotide sequence: TGTGCCAGCAGTTCCCATCAAGGGAGCCCCTACGAGCAGTACTTC. Amino acid sequence: CASSSHQGSPYEQYF.

The V call is TRBV7-3, the J call TRBJ1-2, with 7 positions matching TRBD1. This CDR3 contains 13 residues. CDR1 SGHTA and CDR2 FQGTGA come from the germline V gene. V dropped 4 bases and J dropped 6; count of bases not matched to a gene: 5. The CDR3 is CASSSTGVDGYTF. The DNA of the CDR3 is TGTGCCAGCAGCTCAACAGGGGTGGATGGCTACACCTTC.

This clonotype was picked up one time. This may stem from a read error, because a much larger clone lies one nucleotide away. The chain employs TRBV6-6 and TRBJ2-7, with D perhaps TRBD1 or TRBD2 (5 bases each). There are 14 residues in the CDR3. Per germline, CDR1 MNHNY and CDR2 SVGAGI (reference sequence). The ends were cut back, 2 bases at V and 5 bases at J, with 13 bases in the middle. The CDR3 region is CASSYAEWGNEQYF. In nucleotides, the CDR3 is TGTGCCAGCAGTTACGCAGAGTGGGGGAACGAGCAGTACTTC.

This clonotype was recorded at least ten times. The rearrangement joins TRBV29-1 to TRBJ1-1; D is uncertain. V lost 7 bases and J lost 1, with 4 bases in between. Germline CDR1 and CDR2: SQVTM and ANQGSEA. The CDR3 sequence is 10 residues long. CDR3 in DNA: TGCAGCGCCGGGAACACTGAAGCTTTCTTT. Residues: CSAGNTEAFF.

V usage is TRBV20-1 and J usage is TRBJ1-2; no reliable D call. Trimming removed 6 bases at V and 8 bases at J, with 16 bases between. The germline V gene has CDR1 DFQATT and CDR2 SNEGSKA (reference sequence). CDR3 length: 12 residues. CDR3 DNA sequence: TGCAGTGCGAAGGAGGCGGCGTGGGGCTACACCTTC. Its translation: CSAKEAAWGYTF.

This clonotype was seen a handful of times. V and J are TRBV7-2 and TRBJ2-5; 15 nucleotides line up with TRBD2. The CDR3 consists of 16 residues. CDR1 and CDR2 (germline): SGHTA, FQGNSA. The J segment lost 5 bases and the V segment lost 5 bases, leaving 6 bases of the junction unmatched. In DNA form, the CDR3 reads TGTGCCAGCAGCCCCGGACTAGCGGGAGGGCCGGAGACCCAGTACTTC. This gives the protein CASSPGLAGGPETQYF.

Concerning this clonotype: The junction does not match germline at one end; this may be a read error. The chain has TRBV20-1 and TRBJ2-6; TRBD1 is a possible D gene (5 bases). CDR1 and CDR2 from the germline V gene are DFQATT and SNEGSKA (reference sequence). CDR3 length equals 14 residues. CDR3: CSAPTVTGTNVLTF. CDR3 sequence (DNA): TGCAGTGCTCCGACAGTTACTGGGACCAACGTCCTGACTTTC.

This sequence joins TRBV3-1 and TRBJ2-1, with 10 bases lining up with TRBD2. The V gene end was trimmed by 4 bases and the J gene end by 5 bases; junction bases not matched to a gene: 5. The CDR3 contains 15 residues. CDR1 is LGHDT, CDR2 YNNKEL, per germline (reference sequence). CDR3 sequence (DNA): TGTGCCAGCAGCCGAGCGGGAGGGCCGAACAATGAGCAGTTCTTC. It codes for CASSRAGGPNNEQFF.

This clonotype has more than one count but fewer than ten. The chain links TRBV5-1 to TRBJ2-1; TRBD2 agrees at 11 bases. The J call may be wrong; the DNA end is better matched by TRBJ2-7. Germline V gene sequence: CDR1 SGHRS, CDR2 YFSETQ. The CDR3 loop spans 18 amino acids. The CDR3 bases are TGCGCCAGCAGCTTACTAGCGGGAGTTGGGGGCTCCTACAATGAGCAGTACTTC. Protein product: CASSLLAGVGGSYNEQYF.

The rearrangement links TRBV7-2 to TRBJ1-2; D may be TRBD1 (6 bases). Trimming took 5 bases from V and 3 from J, leaving 22 bases between them. From germline, CDR1 is SGHTA and CDR2 FQGNSA. CDR3 length: 17 residues. CDR3 in amino acids: CASSRPPWGRTDYGYTF. CDR3 nucleotides: TGTGCCAGCAGCCGCCCCCCATGGGGGCGCACGGACTATGGCTACACCTTC.

The chain employs TRBV5-1 and TRBJ2-5, with 9 bases fitting TRBD1. The trim removed 6 bases at V and 4 bases at J, leaving 10 bases unmatched. Germline V gene sequence: CDR1 SGHRS, CDR2 YFSETQ. CDR3 length equals 15 residues. CDR3 sequence reads: CASTPGQGGVETQYF. The CDR3 nucleotides read TGCGCCAGCACACCGGGACAGGGAGGCGTAGAGACCCAGTACTTC. Based on the CDR3 plus reference TRBV5-1 and TRBJ2-5, the full variable domain is KAGVTQTPRYLIKTRGQQVTLSCSPISGHRSVSWYQQTPGQGLQFLFEYFSETQRNKGNFPGRFSGRQFSNSRSEMNVSTLELGDSALYLCASTPGQGGVETQYFGPGTRLLVL.

The chain employs TRBV5-1 and TRBJ2-1; 7 bases fit TRBD2. V gave up 3 bases and J gave up 6 bases; unmatched junction bases: 6. This CDR3 has 14 amino acids. Germline V lookup: CDR1 SGHRS, CDR2 YFSETQ. CDR3 loop: CASSWGGKPNEQFF. The CDR3 coding sequence is TGCGCCAGCAGCTGGGGGGGGAAACCCAATGAGCAGTTCTTC.

This chain joins TRBV14 and TRBJ2-3, with TRBD2 matching 9 bases. CDR1 and CDR2 from the germline V gene are SGHDN and FVKESK. The V gene end was trimmed by 6 bases and the J gene end by 14 bases; junction bases not matched to a gene: 30. CDR3 length: 19 amino acids. The DNA for the CDR3 is TGTGCCAGCAGTCCCCACCCCTCACAAGCGGGAGGACGGCACAGCTACGCGTATTTT. This translates into CASSPHPSQAGGRHSYAYF.

The rearrangement uses TRBV9 and TRBJ2-7; 7 bases fit TRBD2. The germline V gene has CDR1 SGDLS and CDR2 YYNGEE. V trimming: 0 bases; J trimming: 5 bases; junction bases outside the gene matches: 8. The CDR3 is made up of 15 amino acids. For the CDR3, the DNA is TGTGCCAGCAGCGTAGGTGTGGGAGGGCCGAACGAGCAGTACTTC. As protein: CASSVGVGGPNEQYF.

The chain recombines TRBV20-1 with TRBJ2-1; D is ambiguous. This CDR3 is built from 14 residues. With 6 bases removed from V and 5 bases from J, the gap between germline ends came to 17 bases. CDR1 and CDR2 (germline): DFQATT, SNEGSKA (reference sequence). The CDR3 is CSASDPWNNNEQFF. The CDR3 DNA follows: TGCAGTGCATCCGACCCATGGAACAACAATGAGCAGTTCTTC.

The J gene is TRBJ1-6, the V gene TRBV28, with 11 bases fitting TRBD1. From germline, CDR1 is MDHEN and CDR2 SYDVKM. This CDR3 spans 17 amino acids. Unmatched junction bases numbered 5, after V lost 6 bases and J lost 1 base. Here the CDR3 DNA reads TGTGCCAGCAGCTACTGGGACAGGGGGTCCTATAATTCACCCCTCCACTTT. Its protein is CASSYWDRGSYNSPLHF.

CDR3 sequence reads: CASSSRAGGGKQFF. In nucleotides, the CDR3 is TGTGCCAGCAGCTCTCGAGCGGGAGGGGGCAAGCAGTTCTTC. The chain employs TRBV7-2 and TRBJ2-1; 10 nucleotides match TRBD2. J lost 11 bases, V lost 4 bases, and 8 bases had no gene match. Germline V gives CDR1 SGHTA, CDR2 FQGNSA. The CDR3 totals 14 residues.

V and J are TRBV4-1 and TRBJ2-1; 11 positions match TRBD2. V trimming: 4 bases; J trimming: 2 bases; junction bases outside the gene matches: 16. This CDR3 region has 20 residues. Germline V gives CDR1 MGHRA, CDR2 YSYEKL. CDR3 coding DNA: TGCGCCAGCAGCCCCCCAATTGGGCTAGCGGGAGGTACCACCTACAATGAGCAGTTCTTC. It specifies CASSPPIGLAGGTTYNEQFF.

The chain employs TRBV9 and TRBJ2-2; TRBD1 is a possible D gene (5 bases). The germline V and J ends were trimmed by 1 base and 0 bases, with 10 bases remaining between them. CDR1 and CDR2 from the germline V gene are SGDLS and YYNGEE. The CDR3 covers 16 residues. The CDR3 DNA follows: TGTGCCAGCAGCGTAAGGGGCACGTCGAACACCGGGGAGCTGTTTTTT. It yields the protein CASSVRGTSNTGELFF.

The chain employs TRBV2 and TRBJ2-4; 10 bases match TRBD2. The J call is uncertain, as TRBJ2-7 better fits the DNA end. CDR1 and CDR2 from the germline V gene are SNHLY and FYNNEI. The CDR3 spans 14 residues. CDR3 nucleotides: TGTGCCAGCAGTAAGAGCGGGAGGGCCTACGAGCAGTACTTC. Protein product: CASSKSGRAYEQYF.

This clonotype was recorded a few times. The rearrangement uses TRBV7-2 and TRBJ2-5; unclear D gene. The J call is uncertain, as TRBJ2-7 better fits the DNA end. Per germline, CDR1 SGHTA and CDR2 FQGNSA. The CDR3 loop spans 11 amino acids. The CDR3 is CASTSLDEQYF. In nucleotides, the CDR3 is TGTGCCAGCACCTCCCTCGACGAGCAGTACTTC.

This chain connects TRBV10-3 to TRBJ1-1, with TRBD1 identical over 7 bases. The length of the CDR3 is 14 residues. Per germline, CDR1 ENHRY and CDR2 SYGVKD. Unmatched junction bases numbered 5, after V lost 4 bases and J lost 3 bases. The CDR3 region is CAISAGQYDTEAFF. The CDR3 DNA is TGTGCCATCAGTGCGGGACAGTATGACACTGAAGCTTTCTTT.

The chain recombines TRBV2 with TRBJ1-1; possibly TRBD1 for D (6 bases). V was trimmed by 4 bases and J by 5 bases, leaving 14 bases between them. Per the germline V gene, CDR1 is SNHLY and CDR2 is FYNNEI. This CDR3 is built from 14 residues. This chain's CDR3 is CASSAGVPPTEAFF. The CDR3 DNA is TGTGCCAGCAGTGCAGGGGTCCCGCCGACTGAAGCTTTCTTT.

This chain connects TRBV29-1 to TRBJ2-1, with D unclear. Germline CDR1 is SQVTM and CDR2 is ANQGSEA. The CDR3 is 14 amino acids. V was cut by 7 bases and J by 0 bases, with 13 bases left in between. The CDR3 nucleotides are TGCAGCGCTGGACGTTCTAGCTCCTACAATGAGCAGTTCTTC. Its translation is CSAGRSSSYNEQFF.

V gene TRBV25-1 combines with J gene TRBJ1-4, with 8 bases lining up with TRBD1. This CDR3 contains 15 residues. Germline CDR1 is MGHDK and CDR2 is SYGVNS. V lost 3 bases to trimming and J lost 7 bases; unmatched junction nucleotides: 7. The CDR3, as DNA: TGTGCCAGCAGTGATGGCAGGGGGCGCACTGAAAAACTGTTTTTT. Protein sequence: CASSDGRGRTEKLFF.